This TCR beta chain derives from a study of blood T cell repertoires in COVID-19 (TCRdb year 2020). With respect to the entire study: The collaborator samples originated in the United States, Italy and Spain and spanned the acute and convalescent phases of COVID-19. The material from the prospective study consisted of cDNA or gDNA derived from T cells, B-cell-depleted T cells, or PBMCs. Subjects who had been exposed to COVID-19, were actively infected with it, or had recovered from it provided the deeply sampled blood TCRbeta repertoires that made up the dataset. The repertoires were released in a freely available public database intended as a resource for research on the immune response to SARS-CoV-2. Samples came from the ongoing ImmuneRACE study (first 160 participants) plus 1,254 subjects from 6 global collaborators. A de-identified subject ID, COVID-19 status, age in years and sex were almost always included in the sample metadata. Where available, HLA class I and class II types were obtained from metadata supplied by the sample provider rather than from assay-based typing. What the research found in general, with its limitations: The quantity of clinical and demographic metadata differed by source and by participant and was supplied without curation.

Including cysteine and phenylalanine, the CDR3 has 14 amino acids. Kept here is only the CDR3 DNA, which spans 42 bases and is read in frame from base 1. V is cut back by 3 bases and J by 7 bases, with 5 bases in the junction unmatched. The germline V gene supplies CDR1 SGDLS and CDR2 YYNGEE. Whole blood was collected in K2EDTA tubes by collaborating institutions according to the institutions' own protocols. Collaborator samples were shipped for TCRbeta analysis as frozen whole blood, isolated PBMCs, or DNA extracted from either sample type. For this clone: Its antigen target is currently unknown. No per-base quality is available; no much larger clone lies one base away.

TCRbeta CDR3 regions were amplified from genomic DNA by means of the immunoSEQ Assay, a bias-controlled multiplex PCR. Regarding the original processing steps: The number of nucleated cells in each sample was estimated from the amplification of reference gene primers within the assay. To quantify the absolute abundance of each unique TCRbeta CDR3 rearrangement, sequence reads were collapsed and filtered. Productive Simpson clonality was computed per sample as the square root of Simpson's diversity index over productive rearrangements. TCRdb took over this immuneACCESS table, retaining in-frame rearrangements with V and J assigned. Such tables are incomplete; in checked studies, under half of the missing clones stem from an unresolved V gene, and the remainder is unexplained. The D gene and trimming were derived from the DNA, and the V and J assignments and clone size from that table. For this sample there are more than 65,000 clones; 91% appear just once. The ten largest make up 7% to 9% of the sample.

Recombination linked TRBV9 to TRBJ2-2, with 8 bases matching TRBD2. Material: peripheral blood. This TCR was recovered from a human donor in a cohort sampled during active COVID-19. Here is the DNA: TGTGCCAGCAGCGACGGGGGGGCGATCGGGGAGCTGTTTTTT. This encodes CASSDGGAIGELFF. The CDR3, completed at both ends by the reference TRBV9 and TRBJ2-2 genes, gives the full variable domain DSGVTQTPKHLITATGQRVTLRCSPRSGDLSVYWYQQSLDQGLQFLIQYYNGEERAKGNILERFSAQQFPDLHSELNLSSLELGDSALYFCASSDGGAIGELFFGEGSRLTVL.